This T cell receptor beta chain was sequenced in a study of T-cell reconstitution after alpha-beta-depleted transplantation in children. To note about this clonotype: Its antigen is still unknown.

Germline lookup yields CDR1 SGHAT and CDR2 FQNNGV. Losses at the gene ends were 4 bases for V and 3 bases for J; bases not matched to a gene: 6. The CDR3 spans 16 residues. TCRbeta library construction was performed incorporating unique molecular identifiers. TCRdb reprocessed the PCR reads via MiXCR and lists one record per CDR3 protein. The sample lists some 830,000 distinct CDR3 sequences, about 16% occurring once. Regarding the study as a whole: Some patients' high day-60 TCRbeta diversity was traced to surviving recipient T cells and thymic progenitors.

The specimen comprised PBMCs, mostly from graft donor cells, sampled 360 days after TCRalphabeta/CD19-depleted stem cell transplant. This clonotype originated in a male patient younger than 18 who had a stem cell transplant for acute lymphoblastic leukemia, so the T cells may come from the graft donor. The V gene is TRBV11-2, the J gene TRBJ1-6; 7 bases agree with TRBD1. Here the CDR3 reads CASSYAGTVYNSPLHF. CDR3 DNA: TGTGCCAGCAGCTACGCCGGGACAGTCTATAATTCACCCCTCCACTTT.